This T cell receptor beta chain is from a study of T cell responses to AZD1222 COVID-19 vaccine. Study-wide results and limits: Repertoire sampling happened only post peak T cell response. Across the whole spike, CD4 TCRs peaked at regions 160-218 and 743-854.

The CDR3 covers 14 residues. Germline trimming cut 3 bases from V and 3 bases from J; bases unmatched to any gene: 4. The germline gives CDR1 SGHNT, CDR2 YENEEA. Sequencing was performed with immunoSEQ multiplex PCR; in TCRdb, only in-frame clones are kept and a portion is missing. The sample shows more than 95,000 clones, approximately 90% of them seen only once. Notes on this clone: Its target is not known.

The source is an adult who received the AZD1222 COVID-19 vaccine. The chain couples TRBV11-3 to TRBJ2-7; 8 nucleotides match TRBD1. Sequenced material: peripheral blood, taken 28 days after the second AZD1222 dose. The CDR3 here is CASSFHGTGYEQYF. The CDR3 region has the DNA TGTGCCAGCAGCTTCCACGGGACAGGCTACGAGCAGTACTTC.